Shown below are 21 T cell receptor beta chains from a single sample sequenced in a study of T cell responses to AZD1222 COVID-19 vaccine. Some clones are missing from TCRdb's copy, which holds only in-frame ones; the method was immunoSEQ multiplex PCR. The table includes 30,000 to 35,000 clones, 90% to 95% detected once. The sample consisted of peripheral blood, taken on day 0 of AZD1222 vaccination. These receptors came from an adult in good health.

The V gene is TRBV19, the J gene TRBJ1-2; D not certain. CDR1 is LNHDA, CDR2 SQIVND, per germline (reference sequence). V lost 1 base and J 1 base, leaving 13 bases between the germline ends. The CDR3 is 16 residues long. The CDR3 region has the DNA TGTGCCAGTAGTATAGGGGGTCAGACGAGTAACTATGGCTACACCTTC. This encodes CASSIGGQTSNYGYTF.

This clone was recorded a few times. This chain uses TRBV12-2 with TRBJ2-1; TRBD2, the D gene given by the table, was not confirmed from the DNA. TRBV12-2 is designated a pseudogene. The CDR3 runs 10 residues. For the CDR3, the DNA is TGTGCAAGTAGGAGGGGTGAGCAGTTCTTC. It specifies CASRRGEQFF.

This clone was recorded once. The genes are TRBV27 and TRBJ2-5; 11 positions agree with TRBD1. CDR1 and CDR2 (germline): MNHEY, SMNVEV (reference sequence). This CDR3 contains 14 residues. Trimming at V came to 10 bases and at J to 5 bases, leaving 9 bases not matched to a gene. This chain's CDR3 is CATRTGGIGETQYF. The CDR3 region has the DNA TGTGCCACCCGGACAGGGGGCATTGGCGAGACCCAGTACTTC.

This clone appeared a few times. The chain uses TRBV5-4 and TRBJ2-2; 9 nucleotides line up with TRBD1. The CDR3 loop spans 16 amino acids. V shed 6 bases, J shed 3 bases, and the junction held 9 bases outside the gene matches. Per the germline V gene, CDR1 is SGHNT and CDR2 is YYREEE (reference sequence). CDR3 residues: CASTSDRGGDTGELFF. CDR3 in DNA: TGTGCCAGCACCTCGGACAGGGGTGGTGACACCGGGGAGCTGTTTTTT.

This chain connects TRBV19 to TRBJ2-5, with 10 bases matching TRBD1. J was trimmed by 5 bases and V by 3 bases; bases with no gene match: 6. Germline V gene data show CDR1 as LNHDA and CDR2 as SQIVND (reference sequence). CDR3 size: 15 residues. The CDR3 loop is CASSMETGGWETQYF. As DNA, the CDR3 is TGTGCCAGTAGTATGGAGACAGGGGGCTGGGAGACCCAGTACTTC.

This chain connects TRBV19 to TRBJ1-1, with no clear D. Germline CDR1 LNHDA, CDR2 SQIVND (reference sequence). CDR3 length: 15 amino acids. Trimming pared 2 bases from V and 0 bases from J, leaving 10 bases between. CDR3 DNA: TGTGCCAGTAGTATAAGGAAGGCCATGAACACTGAAGCTTTCTTT. Residues: CASSIRKAMNTEAFF. The whole variable domain, remainder taken from reference TRBV19 and TRBJ1-1, is DGGITQSPKYLFRKEGQNVTLSCEQNLNHDAMYWYRQDPGQGLRLIYYSQIVNDFQKGDIAEGYSVSREKKESFPLTVTSAQKNPTAFYLCASSIRKAMNTEAFFGQGTRLTVV.

The chain is built from TRBV6-2 or TRBV6-3 and TRBJ1-4, with TRBD1 matching 8 bases. CDR1 MNHEY and CDR2 SVGEGT come from the germline V gene. Trimming at V came to 1 base and at J to 3 bases, leaving 7 bases not matched to a gene. The CDR3 has 17 amino acids. CDR3 nucleotide sequence: TGTGCCAGCAGTTACTTCGGGCAGGGGGCATCTAATGAAAAACTGTTTTTT. This translates into CASSYFGQGASNEKLFF.

The chain combines TRBV9 with TRBJ2-2, with D perhaps being TRBD1 or TRBD2 (5 bases each). The CDR3 length is 15 residues. V lost 1 base to trimming and J lost 2 bases, with 9 bases between them. Per germline, CDR1 SGDLS and CDR2 YYNGEE. CDR3 nucleotide sequence: TGTGCCAGCAGCGTAACGGGGACCAACACCGGGGAGCTGTTTTTT. Its protein is CASSVTGTNTGELFF.

The rearrangement uses TRBV14 and TRBJ1-3; D unresolved. The CDR3 covers 15 residues. Germline values: CDR1 SGHDN, CDR2 FVKESK. V was shortened by 2 bases and J by 3 bases, with 11 bases between the two germline ends. The CDR3 sequence is CASSQIRTDGNTIYF. CDR3 DNA: TGTGCCAGCAGCCAAATCAGGACTGATGGAAACACCATATATTTT.

V is TRBV29-1 and J is TRBJ1-4; D is undetermined. V was cut by 3 bases and J by 2 bases, with 10 bases left in between. The CDR3 has 14 residues. Germline-derived CDR1 and CDR2 are SQVTM and ANQGSEA. The CDR3 DNA follows: TGCAGCGTTGACACGACGGGGACTAATGAAAAACTGTTTTTT. This encodes CSVDTTGTNEKLFF. The entire variable domain, with the rest obtained from reference TRBV29-1 and TRBJ1-4, is as follows: SAVISQKPSRDICQRGTSLTIQCQVDSQVTMMFWYRQQPGQSLTLIATANQGSEATYESGFVIDKFPISRPNLTFSTLTVSNMSPEDSSIYLCSVDTTGTNEKLFFGSGTQLSVL.

This chain connects TRBV5-6 to TRBJ1-1, with unresolved D. Per germline, CDR1 SGHDT and CDR2 YYEEEE. Trimming removed 0 bases from V and 0 bases from J, with 12 bases in between. CDR3 size: 16 residues. The CDR3 bases are TGTGCCAGCAGCTTGGCGACCGGGCAAATGAACACTGAAGCTTTCTTT. Translation gives CASSLATGQMNTEAFF.

This chain joins TRBV18 and TRBJ1-5; D may be TRBD1 (5 bases). Germline CDR1 KGHSH, CDR2 LQKENI. The CDR3 consists of 16 residues. Trimming pared 6 bases from V and 4 bases from J, leaving 19 bases between. CDR3 protein: CASSPQAGTPNQPQHF. Written as DNA, the CDR3 is TGTGCCAGCTCCCCCCAGGCAGGGACCCCTAATCAGCCCCAGCATTTT.

This chain uses TRBV5-1 with TRBJ1-4, with D unclear. From germline, CDR1 is SGHRS and CDR2 YFSETQ. V dropped 6 bases and J dropped 7 bases, with 19 bases sitting between them. CDR3 size: 15 residues. DNA for the CDR3: TGCGCCAGCAACACCGGCGGGGTCCCGGGTGAAAAACTGTTTTTT. Encoded protein: CASNTGGVPGEKLFF.

As DNA, the CDR3 is TGTGCCAGCAACCTCCGAGGGGCTGAAGAAGCTTTCTTT. The encoded protein is CASNLRGAEEAFF. The chain is built from TRBV6-5 and TRBJ1-1, with D perhaps TRBD1 (5 bases). In germline, CDR1 is MNHEY, CDR2 SVGAGI. The CDR3 is made up of 13 amino acids. Deletions cut 7 bases from V and 8 bases from J, with 17 bases between.

The gene calls are TRBV4-3 and TRBJ2-2, with D possibly being TRBD1 (7 bases). V was shortened by 1 base and J by 5 bases, with 14 bases between the two germline ends. Germline CDR1 LGHNA, CDR2 YSLEER. The length of the CDR3 is 16 residues. The CDR3 reads CASSQVGAGGTGELFF. The CDR3, as DNA: TGCGCCAGCAGCCAAGTCGGGGCAGGGGGGACCGGGGAGCTGTTTTTT.

V usage is TRBV19 and J usage is TRBJ1-5; tentatively, D is TRBD1 (6 bases). CDR3 length equals 14 residues. V was clipped by 7 bases and J by 9 bases, with 19 bases between them. The V gene's germline CDR1 is LNHDA and CDR2 SQIVND (reference sequence). As DNA, the CDR3 is TGTGCCAGTAAGCTTAGCAGGGGTCAAGGGCCCCAGCATTTT. This codes for CASKLSRGQGPQHF.

The chain employs TRBV6-6 and TRBJ1-5; TRBD1 agrees at 7 bases. The CDR3 totals 14 residues. The V gene end was trimmed by 5 bases and the J gene end by 3 bases; junction bases not matched to a gene: 4. CDR1 is MNHNY and CDR2 is SVGAGI in the germline V gene (reference sequence). CDR3 DNA sequence: TGTGCCAGCAGTAGGGACAGTGACAATCAGCCCCAGCATTTT. It encodes CASSRDSDNQPQHF.

The chain is built from TRBV21-1 and TRBJ1-1. TRBV21-1 has pseudogene status. This CDR3 has 14 amino acids. The CDR3 spells CASSKARGNTEAFF. The CDR3 DNA reads as TGTGCCAGCAGCAAAGCACGGGGGAACACTGAAGCTTTCTTT.

V usage is TRBV4-2 and J usage is TRBJ1-5; no reliable D call. This CDR3 comprises 13 residues. Trimming took 0 bases from V and 7 from J, leaving 7 bases between them. Germline values: CDR1 LGHNA, CDR2 YNFKEQ. CDR3 sequence: CASSQDRGQPQHF. DNA for the CDR3: TGTGCCAGCAGCCAAGATAGAGGACAGCCCCAGCATTTT.

The rearrangement links TRBV6-6 to TRBJ1-2; 9 bases line up with TRBD1. Looked up from germline, CDR1 is MNHNY and CDR2 is SVGAGI (reference sequence). V was clipped by 6 bases and J by 2 bases; unmatched bases: 4. CDR3 length: 14 residues. CDR3 sequence reads: CASSRGQGNYGYTF. CDR3 bases: TGTGCCAGCAGCCGAGGACAGGGGAACTATGGCTACACCTTC.

The chain links TRBV19 to TRBJ1-2; no clear D gene. V dropped 3 bases and J dropped 2 bases, with 10 bases sitting between them. The CDR3 runs to 14 residues. Germline V lookup: CDR1 LNHDA, CDR2 SQIVND (reference sequence). CDR3 residues: CASSIGQLNYGYTF. CDR3 DNA sequence: TGTGCCAGTAGTATTGGGCAGCTAAACTATGGCTACACCTTC.